These 12 T cell receptor beta chains share one sample of origin, sequenced in a study of spatial heterogeneity in lung cancer (dated by TCRdb to the late 2010s). No antigen is known for these receptors. Explained via the paper, the time point label denotes: sample taken at primary tumor resection. Receptors were amplified or captured by 5' RACE. These reads were obtained on a NextSeq 500. The public reads were reanalyzed by TCRdb: fastp trimming at Q25, MiXCR alignment, in-frame beta chains only. Each record represents a unique CDR3 protein, reported with the most common genes and DNA among its rows. The sample has more than 10,000 distinct CDR3 sequences on record, more than 5% of them singletons. Clones ranked in the top ten supply 11% of the sample. The paper's findings and limits, for the study overall: A correlation was observed between the number of expanded intratumoral alpha and beta TCRs and the tumor nonsynonymous mutation count.

Sample: lung tumor tissue, taken at surgery. The receptors originated from a female donor with early-stage non-small cell lung cancer.

This clonotype was counted at least ten times. The library was designed around alpha chains, so this beta chain is a stray read whose abundance carries little weight. The chain uses TRBV7-9 and TRBJ1-2; 7 bases agree with TRBD1. J was trimmed by 8 bases and V by 1 base; bases with no gene match: 13. This CDR3 region has 16 residues. Germline V lookup: CDR1 SEHNR, CDR2 FQNEAQ (reference sequence). CDR3 in DNA: TGTGCCAGCAGCTTAGTAGGGGGCGCCCGCAGTTTGGGCTACACCTTC. Its protein is CASSLVGGARSLGYTF.

This clonotype was observed at least ten times. This beta chain appears as a stray read in a library generated for alpha chains; its size is not informative. The chain couples TRBV7-3 to TRBJ1-2; 8 bases align to TRBD1. This CDR3 has 15 amino acids. After removal of 1 base from V and 4 bases from J, the junction contained 5 bases not matched to a gene. CDR1 and CDR2 (germline): SGHTA, FQGTGA. The CDR3 coding sequence is TGTGCCAGCAGCTTAAAAGGGGGACAGGTCTATGGCTACACCTTC. It specifies CASSLKGGQVYGYTF. Using reference TRBV7-3 and TRBJ1-2 for the parts outside the CDR3, the full variable domain is GAGVSQTPSNKVTEKGKYVELRCDPISGHTALYWYRQSLGQGPEFLIYFQGTGAADDSGLPNDRFFAVRPEGSVSTLKIQRTERGDSAVYLCASSLKGGQVYGYTFGSGTRLTVV.

This clonotype was recorded many times. This beta chain is an off-target read within a library intended for alpha chains, so its frequency means little. J is TRBJ2-5 and V is TRBV7-9; 8 bases line up with TRBD1. The CDR3 extends over 14 amino acids. The V segment lost 5 bases and the J segment 4 bases; nucleotides outside the gene matches: 6. Germline CDR1 and CDR2: SEHNR and FQNEAQ (reference sequence). This CDR3 is CASSESDRGETQYF. The CDR3 DNA reads TGTGCCAGCAGCGAGTCCGACAGGGGAGAGACCCAGTACTTC.

There are many counts of this clonotype. In a library made to pick up alpha chains, this beta chain is a stray read with a size that means little. This chain's CDR3 is CASSLGVNTGELFF. CDR3 nucleotide sequence: TGTGCCAGCAGCTTGGGGGTGAACACCGGGGAGCTGTTTTTT. The chain has TRBV5-4 and TRBJ2-2; no reliable D call. CDR1 is SGHNT and CDR2 is YYREEE in the germline V gene (reference sequence). V was shortened by 0 bases and J by 1 base, with 4 bases between the two germline ends. The CDR3 loop spans 14 amino acids.

Notes on this clonotype: A library prepared for alpha chains yielded this beta chain as an off-target read; its size is of little meaning. The chain has TRBV25-1 and TRBJ2-1; 9 bases match TRBD2. The germline CDR1 and CDR2 sequences are MGHDK and SYGVNS. V shed 6 bases and J 3 bases; nucleotides not matched to a gene: 9. The length of the CDR3 is 16 residues. The CDR3: CASRGSGGKGYNEQFF. In nucleotides, the CDR3 is TGTGCCAGCAGAGGAAGCGGGGGGAAGGGCTACAATGAGCAGTTCTTC.

This clonotype occurred many times. This beta chain turned up in a library designed for alpha chains; as an off-target read, its abundance says little. The rearrangement uses TRBV9 and TRBJ1-4; D remains ambiguous. From germline, CDR1 is SGDLS and CDR2 YYNGEE. V was cut by 2 bases and J by 8 bases, with 16 bases left in between. The CDR3 is 15 amino acids. The CDR3 reads CASSVGSLLEEKLFF. The CDR3 DNA is TGTGCCAGCAGCGTTGGATCACTTTTGGAGGAAAAACTGTTTTTT.

This clonotype was recorded many times. This beta chain is off target for a library built for alpha chains, so its abundance means little. The chain carries TRBV20-1 and TRBJ2-1; 10 bases fit TRBD2. With 1 base clipped from V and 7 bases from J, the junction kept 7 bases outside the gene matches. Germline V CDR1 and CDR2: DFQATT, SNEGSKA (reference sequence). CDR3 length: 15 amino acids. The CDR3 region is CSARGQRGGLNEQFF. For the CDR3, the DNA is TGCAGTGCTAGAGGTCAGCGGGGGGGTTTGAATGAGCAGTTCTTC.

This clonotype has a count of ten or more. This beta chain appears as a stray read in a library generated for alpha chains; its size is not informative. The V and J genes are TRBV4-3 and TRBJ2-7, with D possibly matching TRBD1 (6 bases). CDR3 size: 15 residues. V shed 2 bases and J shed 9 bases, with 20 bases lying between them. Germline loops: CDR1 LGHNA, CDR2 YSLEER. CDR3 bases: TGCGCCAGCAGCCAAACGGTAGGGGGTCGGATAGGGCAGTACTTC. Protein: CASSQTVGGRIGQYF.

This clonotype was seen repeatedly, ten times or more. The library was built for alpha chains, so this beta chain is an off-target read and its size means little. This chain links TRBV7-9 with TRBJ1-2, with 8 bases that match TRBD1. This CDR3 is built from 19 residues. Germline lookup yields CDR1 SEHNR and CDR2 FQNEAQ (reference sequence). The V gene end was trimmed by 5 bases and the J gene end by 8 bases; junction bases not matched to a gene: 25. The CDR3: CASSRTGTAWGEVAAGYTF. In DNA, the CDR3 is TGTGCCAGCAGCCGGACAGGGACAGCCTGGGGAGAAGTAGCAGCGGGCTACACCTTC.

This clonotype is classed as medium-sized. This beta chain turned up in a library designed for alpha chains; as an off-target read, its abundance says little. V is TRBV20-1 and J is TRBJ2-5; D remains ambiguous. The CDR3 covers 11 residues. V shed 3 bases and J shed 2 bases, with 4 bases lying between them. Germline V lookup: CDR1 DFQATT, CDR2 SNEGSKA (reference sequence). CDR3 nucleotide sequence: TGCAGTGCTAGCGGACAAGAGACCCAGTACTTC. Amino acids: CSASGQETQYF.

In this sample, this clonotype turned up many times. The library was prepared for alpha chains; this beta chain is a stray read, so its frequency means little. The chain has TRBV3-1 and TRBJ2-5; a weak D match, TRBD1 (5 bases). CDR3 length: 14 residues. V lost 6 bases and J 1 base, leaving 12 bases between the germline ends. The germline V gene encodes CDR1 LGHDT and CDR2 YNNKEL (reference sequence). The DNA for the CDR3 is TGTGCCAGCAGTCTAACAGGCTTCCAAGAGACCCAGTACTTC. Encoded protein: CASSLTGFQETQYF.

By proportion, this clonotype is medium-sized (0.01 to 0.1%). As an off-target read in a library built for alpha chains, this beta chain has a frequency of little significance. DNA of the CDR3: TGTGCCAGCAGCTCTCGGACAGACAATCAGCCCCAGCATTTT. Translated, it gives CASSSRTDNQPQHF. V gene TRBV7-9 combines with J gene TRBJ1-5; maybe TRBD1 (6 bases). CDR1 and CDR2 (germline): SEHNR, FQNEAQ (reference sequence). V lost 4 bases to trimming and J lost 3 bases, with 10 bases between them. There are 14 residues in the CDR3.